This T cell receptor beta chain is drawn from a study of T-cell reconstitution after alpha-beta-depleted transplantation in children. Study-wide results and caveats: Surviving recipient T cells and intrathymic progenitors accounted for some patients' high TCRbeta diversity at day 60. It was reported that alpha-beta T cells came from several hundred expanded graft clones (about two months after transplant). Fresh T-cell production supplied most of the T-cell counts and diversity seen one year after transplant.

The CDR3 has 14 residues. CDR1 is MNHEY, CDR2 SMNVEV, per germline (reference sequence). Germline trimming cut 6 bases from V and 8 bases from J; bases unmatched to any gene: 12. This clonotype was recorded at least ten times. Its antigen is not known. This sample's TCRbeta library carried unique molecular identifier barcodes. Via MiXCR, TCRdb re-called the PCR reads, giving one row per CDR3 protein. The sample lists approximately 240,000 distinct CDR3 sequences, approximately 10% occurring once. The sequences come from PBMCs, collected before TCRalphabeta/CD19-depleted stem cell transplant. This TCR was recovered from a child under two years old with acute myeloid leukemia, due to receive a stem cell transplant. This rearrangement joins TRBV27 to TRBJ1-1; TRBD1 agrees at 7 bases. Written as DNA, the CDR3 is TGTGCCAGCAGCTCAGGACAGGTCCCGGCGGAAGCTTTCTTT. Protein: CASSSGQVPAEAFF.